A selection of T cell receptor beta chains follows, all from one sample in a study of long-term antiretroviral therapy in people with HIV. Clones were read by immunoSEQ multiplex PCR, and TCRdb kept only the in-frame ones, dropping some. The sample has 25,000 to 30,000 clones, 75% to 90% seen once. Sequences were derived from unsorted PBMCs, sampled 2.9 years after starting antiretroviral therapy. Source of these receptors: a man aged 45-65 years with HIV. The CDR3 runs from the conserved cysteine through the conserved F or W. D genes are given only for firm matches. Where a row states a size, it is once, few, many or the class of an expanded clone; other rows omit it.

V	D	size	J	DNA	CDR3
TRBV4-1	TRBD1	NA	TRBJ1-5	TGCGCCAGCAGCCAATGGGACAGGGGGCGAAATCAGCCCCAGCATTTT	CASSQWDRGRNQPQHF
TRBV14	NA	NA	TRBJ1-2	TGTGCCAGCAGCTCCGGACTGTCTCGATCCTATGGCTACACCTTC	CASSSGLSRSYGYTF
TRBV7-9	NA	NA	TRBJ2-7	TGTGCCAGCAGCTTAGCCTCAGACGGCTACGAGCAGTACTTC	CASSLASDGYEQYF
TRBV6-6	TRBD1	NA	TRBJ2-2	TGTGCCAGCAACAAACAGGGGGCCGGGGAGCTGTTTTTT	CASNKQGAGELFF
TRBV7-2	NA	NA	TRBJ1-1	TGTGCCAGCAGCGTCCATAACACTGAAGCTTTCTTT	CASSVHNTEAFF
TRBV27	NA	NA	TRBJ2-5	TGTGCCAGCAGTTTATCGGAGGCGGGGGAGACCCAGTACTTC	CASSLSEAGETQYF
TRBV18	NA	NA	TRBJ2-5	TGTGCCAGCTCACCACCGAGGGGGGAGACCCAGTACTTC	CASSPPRGETQYF
TRBV2	NA	NA	TRBJ1-5	TGTGCCAGCAGTGGCACACCCGCCGGGAATCAGCCCCAGCATTTT	CASSGTPAGNQPQHF
TRBV28	NA	NA	TRBJ2-7	TGTGCCAGCAGTTTGGGCCTACTCTACGAGCAGTACTTC	CASSLGLLYEQYF
TRBV18	NA	NA	TRBJ1-4	TGTGCCAGCTCACCAATGGGTCAGCAGCTTGAAAAACTGTTTTTT	CASSPMGQQLEKLFF
TRBV7-9	NA	NA	TRBJ1-5	TGTGCCAGCAGCCCGGGGGTCGATCAGCCCCAGCATTTT	CASSPGVDQPQHF
TRBV30	NA	NA	TRBJ2-3	TGTGCCTGGATCGGAGGACCAGATACGCAGTATTTT	CAWIGGPDTQYF
TRBV28	NA	NA	TRBJ1-2	TGTGCCAGCAGTTTCGGGCAGAACTATGGCTACACCTTC	CASSFGQNYGYTF
TRBV11-2	NA	NA	TRBJ1-3	TGTGCCAGCAGCCAAAACAGGGCTGGAAACACCATATATTTT	CASSQNRAGNTIYF
TRBV5-6	NA	once	TRBJ1-6	TGTGCCAGCAGCTTGGAACGGGGCTCCTATAATTCACCCCTCCACTTT	CASSLERGSYNSPLHF
TRBV29-1	NA	NA	TRBJ2-3	TGCAGCGTTGACGGCAAGACGGGCACAGATACGCAGTATTTT	CSVDGKTGTDTQYF
TRBV7-9	NA	NA	TRBJ2-5	TGTGCCAGCAGCTTCCGAGAGACCCAGTACTTC	CASSFRETQYF
TRBV18	NA	NA	TRBJ2-7	TGTGCCAGCTCATATGGGGATTCCTACGAGCAGTACTTC	CASSYGDSYEQYF
TRBV30	NA	NA	TRBJ1-1	TGTGCCTGGACCCCGGGTCCTCCTCGAAGGGGCACTGAAGCTTTCTTT	CAWTPGPPRRGTEAFF
TRBV10-1	NA	few	TRBJ2-7	TGCGCCAGCAGTGCCGGGACACCGCCCTACGAGCAGTACTTC	CASSAGTPPYEQYF
TRBV27	NA	once	TRBJ1-5	TGTGCCAGCAGGCGCCCGAATGGGCCCCAGCATTTT	CASRRPNGPQHF
TRBV28	NA	NA	TRBJ2-6	TGTGCCAGCAGTCCCGTACCCTCCTCTGGGGCCAACGTCCTGACTTTC	CASSPVPSSGANVLTF
TRBV14	NA	NA	TRBJ1-1	TGTGCCAGCAGCCCTGCAGGGTTGGACACTGAAGCTTTCTTT	CASSPAGLDTEAFF
TRBV5-1	NA	NA	TRBJ1-4	TGCGCCAGCAGCTTCCGGGATAATGAAAAACTGTTTTTT	CASSFRDNEKLFF
TRBV29-1	TRBD2	NA	TRBJ2-7	TGCAGCGTCCGACTAGCGCTAAGCTCCTACGAGCAGTACTTC	CSVRLALSSYEQYF
TRBV5-8	NA	NA	TRBJ2-1	TGTGCCAGCAGCATCTTATGGGGGCCCAATGAGCAGTTCTTC	CASSILWGPNEQFF
TRBV11-2	TRBD1	NA	TRBJ2-5	TGTGCCAGCAGCCTCCCCTGGGACAGGGCGCAAGAGACCCAGTACTTC	CASSLPWDRAQETQYF
TRBV30	NA	NA	TRBJ2-2	TGTGCCTGGAGTGTAGGGGGGTGGCGTTACACCGGGGAGCTGTTTTTT	CAWSVGGWRYTGELFF
TRBV27	NA	NA	TRBJ1-1	TGTGCCAGCAGTTTGGGACAAGTGAACACTGAAGCTTTCTTT	CASSLGQVNTEAFF
TRBV28	NA	few	TRBJ2-7	TGTGCCAGCAGCCGAAACTCCTACGAGCAGTACTTC	CASSRNSYEQYF
TRBV7-9	TRBD2	NA	TRBJ2-3	TGTGCCAGCAGCTTACTCGATAGCGGGGGTTTGGATACGCAGTATTTT	CASSLLDSGGLDTQYF
TRBV7-6	NA	once	TRBJ1-5	TGTGCCAGCAGCTTAGTAGGGAATAGCAATCAGCCCCAGCATTTT	CASSLVGNSNQPQHF